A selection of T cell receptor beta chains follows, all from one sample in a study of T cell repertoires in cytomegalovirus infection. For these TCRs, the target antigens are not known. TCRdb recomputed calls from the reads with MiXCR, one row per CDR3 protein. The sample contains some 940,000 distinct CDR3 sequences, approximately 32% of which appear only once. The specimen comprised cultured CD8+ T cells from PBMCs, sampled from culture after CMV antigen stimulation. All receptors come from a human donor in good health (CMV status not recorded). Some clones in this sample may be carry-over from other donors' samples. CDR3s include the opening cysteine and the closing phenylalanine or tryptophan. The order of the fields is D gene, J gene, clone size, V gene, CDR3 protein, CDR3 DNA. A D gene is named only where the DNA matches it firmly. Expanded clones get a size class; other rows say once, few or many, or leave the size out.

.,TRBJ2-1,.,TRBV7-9,CASGTVGGPNNEQFF,TGTGCCAGCGGGACGGTCGGGGGGCCCAACAATGAGCAGTTCTTC
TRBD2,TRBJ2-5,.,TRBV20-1,CSALGEGETQYF,TGCAGTGCTTTAGGGGAGGGAGAGACCCAGTACTTC
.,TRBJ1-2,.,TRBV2,CASSDMEAGAYGYTF,TGTGCCAGCAGTGACATGGAGGCCGGGGCTTATGGCTACACCTTC
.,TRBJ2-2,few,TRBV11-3,CASSDSPGELFF,TGTGCCAGCAGTGACAGCCCCGGGGAGCTGTTTTTT
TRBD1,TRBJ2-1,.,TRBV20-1,CSAEPDRYNEQFF,TGCAGTGCCGAACCGGACAGGTACAATGAGCAGTTCTTC
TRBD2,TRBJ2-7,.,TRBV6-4,CASSDSPSGAYEQYF,TGTGCCAGCAGTGACTCGCCTAGCGGGGCCTACGAGCAGTACTTC
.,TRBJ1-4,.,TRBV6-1,CASSARGSEATNEKLFF,TGTGCCAGCAGTGCCAGAGGATCAGAGGCAACTAATGAAAAACTGTTTTTT
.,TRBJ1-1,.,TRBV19,CASSIGPPNTEAFF,TGTGCCAGTAGTATAGGACCGCCGAACACTGAAGCTTTCTTT
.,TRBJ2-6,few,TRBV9,CASSERRDISGANVLTF,TGTGCCAGCAGCGAACGTCGGGATATATCTGGGGCCAACGTCCTGACTTTC
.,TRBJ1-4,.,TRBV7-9,CASSSPPDGEKLFF,TGTGCCAGCAGCTCTCCCCCCGACGGAGAAAAACTGTTTTTT
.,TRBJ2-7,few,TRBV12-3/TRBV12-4,CASSPRGFNSYGQYF,TGTGCCAGCAGCCCCAGGGGATTTAATAGCTACGGGCAGTACTTC
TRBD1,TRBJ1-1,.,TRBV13,CASSPQGGPEAFF,TGTGCCAGCAGCCCACAGGGGGGGCCTGAAGCTTTCTTT
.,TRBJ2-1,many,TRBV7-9,CASSKSESNYNEQFF,TGTGCCAGCAGCAAATCCGAGTCAAATTACAATGAGCAGTTCTTC
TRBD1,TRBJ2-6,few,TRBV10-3,CAINPGQNSGANVLTF,TGTGCCATCAACCCGGGACAGAATTCTGGGGCCAACGTCCTGACTTTC
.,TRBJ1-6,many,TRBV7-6,CASSLVAAGQNSPLHF,TGTGCCAGCAGCTTAGTGGCGGCAGGCCAGAATTCACCCCTCCACTTT
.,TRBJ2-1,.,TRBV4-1,CASSQAVRVDNEQFF,TGCGCCAGCAGCCAAGCGGTCAGGGTCGACAATGAGCAGTTCTTC
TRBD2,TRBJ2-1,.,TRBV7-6,CASSLRIAGGYNEQFF,TGTGCCAGCAGCTTAAGGATAGCGGGTGGGTACAATGAGCAGTTCTTC
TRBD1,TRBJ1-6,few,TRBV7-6,CASSRAGQGGSPLHF,TGTGCCAGCAGCCGAGCGGGACAGGGAGGTTCACCCCTCCACTTT
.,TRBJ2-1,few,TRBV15,CATSREIKSSYNEQFF,TGTGCCACCAGCAGAGAAATAAAGAGCTCCTACAATGAGCAGTTCTTC
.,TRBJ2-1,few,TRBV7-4,CASSPPLTIGSYNEQFF,TGTGCCAGCAGCCCCCCCTTGACGATCGGGTCCTACAATGAGCAGTTCTTC
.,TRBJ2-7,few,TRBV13,CASNRGHNSYEQYF,TGTGCCAGCAACCGGGGCCACAACTCCTACGAGCAGTACTTC
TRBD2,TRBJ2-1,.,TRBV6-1,CASSELAGSYNEQFF,TGTGCCAGCAGTGAATTAGCGGGATCCTACAATGAGCAGTTCTTC
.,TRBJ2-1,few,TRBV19,CASSIPGPYNEQFF,TGTGCCAGTAGTATACCGGGACCTTACAATGAGCAGTTCTTC
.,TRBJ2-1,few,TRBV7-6,CASSLAPGAYEQFF,TGTGCCAGCAGCTTAGCGCCTGGGGCGTATGAGCAGTTCTTC
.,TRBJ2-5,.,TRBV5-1,CASSHGLTRQETQYF,TGCGCCAGCAGCCACGGATTGACCAGACAAGAGACCCAGTACTTC
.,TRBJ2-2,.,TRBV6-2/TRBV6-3,CASRQGELFF,TGTGCCAGCAGACAGGGGGAGCTGTTTTTT
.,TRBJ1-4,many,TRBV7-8,CASSLAGGLNEKLFF,TGTGCCAGCAGCTTAGCGGGGGGCTTAAATGAAAAACTGTTTTTT
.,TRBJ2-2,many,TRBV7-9,CASTLVTGELFF,TGTGCCAGCACCCTAGTCACCGGGGAGCTGTTTTTT
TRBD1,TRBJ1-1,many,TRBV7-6,CASSVGQGGTEAFF,TGTGCCAGCAGCGTGGGACAGGGGGGGACTGAAGCTTTCTTT
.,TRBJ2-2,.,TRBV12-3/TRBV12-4,CASTLSPGGELFF,TGTGCCAGCACTCTATCACCCGGCGGGGAGCTGTTTTTT
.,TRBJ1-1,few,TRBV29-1,CSVEDFGHSSTEAFF,TGCAGCGTTGAAGATTTCGGCCATTCTAGCACTGAAGCTTTCTTT
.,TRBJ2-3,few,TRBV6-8,CASSYLRDLDRRGTQYF,TGTGCCAGCAGTTACCTCAGGGACCTCGACAGACGAGGTACGCAGTATTTT
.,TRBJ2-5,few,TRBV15,CATRLRRDVETQYF,TGTGCCACCAGACTTCGCAGGGACGTCGAGACCCAGTACTTC
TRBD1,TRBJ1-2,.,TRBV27,CASSMGRDRLYGYTF,TGTGCCAGCAGTATGGGGCGGGACAGACTCTATGGCTACACCTTC
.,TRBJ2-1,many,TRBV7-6,CASTPGNEQFF,TGTGCCAGCACCCCCGGCAATGAGCAGTTCTTC
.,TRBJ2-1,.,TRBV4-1,CASSQGLAYNEQFF,TGCGCCAGCAGCCAAGGACTGGCGTACAATGAGCAGTTCTTC
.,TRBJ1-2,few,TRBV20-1,CSARDLAGWDYGYTF,TGCAGTGCTAGAGATCTGGCAGGCTGGGACTATGGCTACACCTTC
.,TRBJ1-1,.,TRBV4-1,CASQWWLQGRNTEAFF,TGTGCCAGCCAATGGTGGCTACAGGGACGGAACACTGAAGCTTTCTTT
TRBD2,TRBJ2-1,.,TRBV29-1,CSVEGGLASDNEQFF,TGCAGCGTTGAAGGGGGACTAGCGTCTGACAATGAGCAGTTCTTC
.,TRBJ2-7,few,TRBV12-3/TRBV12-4,CASSLRRTAYEQYF,TGTGCCAGCAGTTTAAGGCGGACAGCCTACGAGCAGTACTTC
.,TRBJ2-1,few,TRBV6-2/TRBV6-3,CASSPDNYEQFF,TGTGCCAGCAGCCCGGACAACTATGAGCAGTTCTTC
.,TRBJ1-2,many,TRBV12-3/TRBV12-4,CASSFGRIYGYTF,TGTGCCAGCAGTTTCGGACGTATCTATGGCTACACCTTC
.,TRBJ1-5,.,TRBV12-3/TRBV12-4,CASSFLIEGSGALSNQPQHF,TGTGCCAGCAGTTTTTTAATTGAAGGATCAGGGGCCCTCAGCAATCAGCCCCAGCATTTT
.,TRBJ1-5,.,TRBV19,CASSIVNQPQHF,TGTGCCAGTAGTATCGTGAATCAGCCCCAGCATTTT
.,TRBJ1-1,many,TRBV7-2,CASSWGHMDTEAFF,TGTGCCAGCAGCTGGGGACATATGGACACTGAAGCTTTCTTT